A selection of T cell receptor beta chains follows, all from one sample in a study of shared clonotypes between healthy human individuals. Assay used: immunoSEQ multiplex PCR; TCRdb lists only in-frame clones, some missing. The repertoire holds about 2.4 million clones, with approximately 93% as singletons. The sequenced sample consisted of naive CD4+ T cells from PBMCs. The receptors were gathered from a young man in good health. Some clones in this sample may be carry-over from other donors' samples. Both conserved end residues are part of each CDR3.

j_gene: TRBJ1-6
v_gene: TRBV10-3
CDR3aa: CAISELGYGSPLHF

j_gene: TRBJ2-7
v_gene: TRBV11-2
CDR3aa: CASSSGQGYEQYF

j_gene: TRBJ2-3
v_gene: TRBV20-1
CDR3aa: CSARDVPWEYF

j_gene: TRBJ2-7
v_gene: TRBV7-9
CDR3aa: CASSRLAGGDEQYF

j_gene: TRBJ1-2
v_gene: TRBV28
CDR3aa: CASSLRGTFNYGYTF

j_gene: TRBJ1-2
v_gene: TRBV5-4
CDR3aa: CASSLTTVGGGYTF

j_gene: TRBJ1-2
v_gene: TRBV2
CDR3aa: CASSETGLYGYTF

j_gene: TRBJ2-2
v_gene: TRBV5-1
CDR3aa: CASSVLAGAASGELFF

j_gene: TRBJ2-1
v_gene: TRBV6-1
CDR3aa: CASSENIYYNEQFF

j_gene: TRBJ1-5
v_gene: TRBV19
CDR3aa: CASSIMGTGNSNQPQHF

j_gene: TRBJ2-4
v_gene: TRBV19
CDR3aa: CASSIGPHGGNIQYF

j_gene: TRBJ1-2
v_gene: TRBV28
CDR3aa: CATRQDPNYGYTF

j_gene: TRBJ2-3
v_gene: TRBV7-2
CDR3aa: CASSVGGYTDTQYF

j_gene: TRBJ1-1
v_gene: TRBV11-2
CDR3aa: CASSLWVDTEAFF

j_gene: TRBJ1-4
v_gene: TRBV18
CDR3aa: CASSPPGPGNEKLFF

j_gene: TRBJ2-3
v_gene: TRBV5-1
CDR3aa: CASSLISSGTSTDTQYF

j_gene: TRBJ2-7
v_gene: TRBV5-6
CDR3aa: CASSLFDKPYEQYF

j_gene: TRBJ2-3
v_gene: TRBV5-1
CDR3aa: CASSDSGRGTDTQYF

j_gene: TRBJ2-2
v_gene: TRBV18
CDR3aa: CASSPLADLPAGELFF

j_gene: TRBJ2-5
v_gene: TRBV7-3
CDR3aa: CASSLLGSGNGETQYF

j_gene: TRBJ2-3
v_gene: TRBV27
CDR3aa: CASSFGADTQYF

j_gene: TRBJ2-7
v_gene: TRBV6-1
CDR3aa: CASTLTIEQYF

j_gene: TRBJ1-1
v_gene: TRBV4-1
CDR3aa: CASSRGVGLTEAFF

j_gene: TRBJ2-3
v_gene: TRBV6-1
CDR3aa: CASSEWFMAGQGTDTQYF

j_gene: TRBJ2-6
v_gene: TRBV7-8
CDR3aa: CASSVPGLAGVGANVLTF

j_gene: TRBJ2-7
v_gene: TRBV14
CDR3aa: CASSPRAGGHEQYF

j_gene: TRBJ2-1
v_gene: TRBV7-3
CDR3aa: CASSLTGSSYNEQFF

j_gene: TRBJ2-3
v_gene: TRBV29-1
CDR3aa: CSVLGTSSTDTQYF

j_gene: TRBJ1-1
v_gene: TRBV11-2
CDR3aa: CASSFRDPWEAFF

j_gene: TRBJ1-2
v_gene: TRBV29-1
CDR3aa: CSVEDGRVAPGYTF

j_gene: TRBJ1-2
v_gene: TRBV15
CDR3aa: CATSRDIYRAVNYGYTF

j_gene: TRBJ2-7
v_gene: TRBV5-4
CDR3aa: CASSPVAGGTYEQYF

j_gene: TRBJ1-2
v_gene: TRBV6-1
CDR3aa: CASSAGQPAGYTF

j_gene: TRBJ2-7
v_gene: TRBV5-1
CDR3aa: CASSLQGAEGNEQYF

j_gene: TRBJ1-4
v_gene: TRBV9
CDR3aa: CASSLPLQGVNEKLFF

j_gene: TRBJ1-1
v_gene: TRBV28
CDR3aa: CASSLGTVEAFF

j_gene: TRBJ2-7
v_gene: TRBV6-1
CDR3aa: CASSSRGGYEQYF

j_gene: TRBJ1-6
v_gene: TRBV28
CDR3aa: CASSPGRGINNSPLHF

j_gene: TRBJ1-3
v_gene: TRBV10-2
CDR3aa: CASSEFRVQGTGNTIYF

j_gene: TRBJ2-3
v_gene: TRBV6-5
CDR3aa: CASSSRTEADTQYF

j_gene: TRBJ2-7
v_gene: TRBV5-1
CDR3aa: CASSPPRAAAYEQYF

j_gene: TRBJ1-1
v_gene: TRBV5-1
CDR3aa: CASSPDGRVLNTEAFF

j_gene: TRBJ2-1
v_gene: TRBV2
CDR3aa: CASRGLAGNEQFF

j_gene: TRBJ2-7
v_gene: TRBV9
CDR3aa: CASSVGYRGRDEQYF

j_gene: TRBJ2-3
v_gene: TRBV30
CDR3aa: CAWSLPREFTDTQYF

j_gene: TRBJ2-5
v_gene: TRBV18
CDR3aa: CASSPWTGETQYF